This T cell receptor beta chain was identified during a study of blood T cells in healthy people across ages. Study results and limitations: As age increased, TCR beta diversity per million T cells fell in a roughly linear fashion. Changes seen in expanded clonotypes were possibly confounded by donor CMV status left unknown.

This clonotype appeared many times. Antigen: not known. Trimming removed 7 bases from V and 7 bases from J, with 16 bases in between. Per the germline V gene, CDR1 is MNHEY and CDR2 is SVGEGT. This CDR3 is 13 amino acids long. Then a second PCR, running roughly 6 to 11 cycles, was carried out with a sample-barcoded 5' primer and a J-beta primer mix. TCRdb analysed the 5' RACE reads with MiXCR anew, one entry per CDR3 protein. The sample shows about 640,000 distinct CDR3 sequences, approximately 30% of them seen only once. The clonotype comes from a woman older than 75 in good health. Specimen: blood. J is TRBJ1-2 and V is TRBV6-2 or TRBV6-3, with TRBD1 as a possible D gene (5 bases). Here the CDR3 DNA reads TGTGCCAGCATGCGCAGCGCGGGGCTTGGCTACACCTTC. It translates to CASMRSAGLGYTF.